This T cell receptor beta chain was sequenced for a study of T cells in Graves' hyperthyroidism and ophthalmopathy. Worth noting for this clonotype: At one end, the junction sequence differs from germline, possibly due to a read error.

Template material for amplifying TCR beta CDR3 regions consisted of RNA transcripts. The HTBI primer set drove a first-round RT-PCR of the TCR CDR3. MiXCR, applied by TCRdb to the multiplex PCR reads, yields one record per CDR3 protein. The sample records a few hundred thousand distinct CDR3 sequences, around 18% being singletons. When ophthalmopathy did not progress within 18 months, Graves' hyperthyroidism was considered stable. The source material was blood. The TCR originated in a man aged 40-50 years with Graves' hyperthyroidism.

The CDR3 region has the DNA TGTGCCATCAGTGAGTCGAGGGGGAATGTCAACGAGCAGTGCTTC. Encoded protein: CAISESRGNVNEQCF. The chain carries TRBV10-3 and TRBJ2-7, with a possible D match to TRBD1 (6 bases). The CDR3 runs 15 residues. From germline, CDR1 is ENHRY and CDR2 SYGVKD.